The TCR beta chain under discussion was sequenced for a study of blood T cell repertoires in COVID-19. Across the whole study: Some COVID-19 samples were acute and others convalescent; all came from the United States, Italy and Spain. Sources were T cells, B-cell-depleted T cells, or PBMCs; the material itself was cDNA or gDNA.

As processed by the authors: Amplifying reference gene primers gave estimates of nucleated cell counts. Repertoires were generated with immunoSEQ multiplex PCR, while TCRdb's copy carries only in-frame clones and drops some. That table gives V, J and clone size, and the DNA gave D and trimming. The sample has some 230,000 clones; approximately 80% are singletons. Per germline, CDR1 SGHRS and CDR2 YFSETQ. Trimming shortened V by 4 bases and J by 1 base, and 7 bases separated the two germline ends. The CDR3 consists of 13 residues. The specimen sequenced was PBMCs or T cells enriched from blood (not recorded which). The rearrangement joins TRBV5-1 to TRBJ2-3; tentatively, D is TRBD1 (5 bases). This sequence originates from a woman aged 40 to 50 with acute COVID-19. CDR3 sequence: CASSIRGTDTQYF. The CDR3 coding sequence is TGCGCCAGCAGCATCAGGGGCACAGATACGCAGTATTTT.